This TCR beta chain was sequenced for a study of blood T cell repertoires in COVID-19 (dated by TCRdb to 2020 to 2022). In the study overall: The collaborator samples originated in the United States, Italy and Spain and spanned the acute and convalescent phases of COVID-19. The prospective study material was composed of cDNA or gDNA derived from T cells, B-cell-depleted T cells, or PBMCs. Deeply sampled blood TCRbeta repertoires from subjects exposed to, actively infected with, or recovered from COVID-19 were included in the dataset. A freely available public database, intended as a resource for researchers studying the immune response to SARS-CoV-2, is where the repertoires were released. Samples came from the ongoing ImmuneRACE study (first 160 participants) plus 1,254 subjects from 6 global collaborators. A de-identified subject ID, COVID-19 status, age in years and sex were almost always included in the sample metadata. Where available, HLA class I and class II types were taken from metadata supplied by the sample provider and were not determined by assay-based typing.

The immunoSEQ Assay, a bias-controlled multiplex PCR, was used to amplify TCRbeta CDR3 regions from genomic DNA. On the authors' methods: The number of nucleated cells in each sample was estimated from the amplification of reference gene primers within the assay. Sequence reads were collapsed and filtered to measure the absolute abundance of every unique TCRbeta CDR3 rearrangement. Productive Simpson clonality was computed per sample as the square root of Simpson's diversity index over productive rearrangements. In its TCRdb copy, this immuneACCESS table keeps in-frame sequences only and misses some clones. Where compared with another copy, unresolved V genes explain less than half of these, and the others have no known cause. V and J calls plus clone size are reproduced from that table; the DNA served to infer D and trimming. In this sample the table shows about 59,000 clones, 70% to 80% of which occur a single time. More than 3% of the sample belongs to the ten largest clones.

Whole blood was collected in K2EDTA tubes by collaborating institutions according to the institutions' own protocols. Collaborator samples were shipped for TCRbeta analysis as frozen whole blood, isolated PBMCs, or DNA extracted from either sample type. Results the study describes overall, beyond this receptor: The quantity of clinical and demographic metadata differed by source and by participant and was supplied without curation.

On this clone: What this receptor recognizes is not known. The record has no base qualities; no much larger clone is one base away.

Sequencing was done on a sample of peripheral blood. The sequence came from a man in his sixties with acute or convalescent COVID-19.

CDR3 region: CASSLLGGSSSYNEQFF. The nucleotides are TGTGCCAGCAGCTTATTGGGCGGGAGTAGCTCCTACAATGAGCAGTTCTTC. The V and J genes are TRBV7-3 and TRBJ2-1; a stretch of 7 junction bases matches TRBD2. V ends up 2 bases short and J 0 bases short, with an unmatched junction base count of 7. Including cysteine and phenylalanine, the CDR3 has 17 amino acids. Of the read, only the CDR3 DNA is kept; its 51 bases are in frame from base 1. From a lookup of the germline V gene, CDR1 and CDR2 are SGHTA and FQGTGA.